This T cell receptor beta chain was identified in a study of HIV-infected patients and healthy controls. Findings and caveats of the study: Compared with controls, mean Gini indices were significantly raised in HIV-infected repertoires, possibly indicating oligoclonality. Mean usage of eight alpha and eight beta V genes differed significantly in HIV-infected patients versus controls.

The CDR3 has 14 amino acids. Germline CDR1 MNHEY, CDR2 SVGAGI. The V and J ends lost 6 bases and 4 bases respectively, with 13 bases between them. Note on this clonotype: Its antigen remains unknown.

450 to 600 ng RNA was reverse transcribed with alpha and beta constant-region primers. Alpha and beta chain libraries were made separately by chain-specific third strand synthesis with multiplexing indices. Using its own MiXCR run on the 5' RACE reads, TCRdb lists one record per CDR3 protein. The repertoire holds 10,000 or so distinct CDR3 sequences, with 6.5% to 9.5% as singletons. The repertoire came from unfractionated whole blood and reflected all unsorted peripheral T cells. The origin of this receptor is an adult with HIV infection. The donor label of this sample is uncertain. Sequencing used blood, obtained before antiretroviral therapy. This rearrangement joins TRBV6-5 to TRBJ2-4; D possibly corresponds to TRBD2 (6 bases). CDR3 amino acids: CASSPGDFKNIQYF. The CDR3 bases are TGTGCCAGCAGCCCGGGGGACTTTAAAAACATTCAGTACTTC.